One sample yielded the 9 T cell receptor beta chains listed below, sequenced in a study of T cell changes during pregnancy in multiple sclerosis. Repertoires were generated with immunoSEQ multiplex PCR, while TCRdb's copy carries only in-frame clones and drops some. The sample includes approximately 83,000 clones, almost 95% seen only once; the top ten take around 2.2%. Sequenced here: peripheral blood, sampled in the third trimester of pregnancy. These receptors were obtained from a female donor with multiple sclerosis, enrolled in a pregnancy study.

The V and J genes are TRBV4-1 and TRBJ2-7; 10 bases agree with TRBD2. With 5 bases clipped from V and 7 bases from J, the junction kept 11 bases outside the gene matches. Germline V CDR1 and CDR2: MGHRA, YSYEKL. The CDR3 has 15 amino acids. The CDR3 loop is CASSAPGTSVWEQYF. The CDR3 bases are TGCGCCAGCAGCGCGCCCGGGACTAGCGTGTGGGAGCAGTACTTC.

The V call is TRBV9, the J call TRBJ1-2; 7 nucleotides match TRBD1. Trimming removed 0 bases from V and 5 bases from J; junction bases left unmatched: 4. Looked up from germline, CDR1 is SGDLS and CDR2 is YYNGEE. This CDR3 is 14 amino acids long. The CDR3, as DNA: TGTGCCAGCAGCGTAGGGACAGGCGCATATGGCTACACCTTC. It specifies CASSVGTGAYGYTF.

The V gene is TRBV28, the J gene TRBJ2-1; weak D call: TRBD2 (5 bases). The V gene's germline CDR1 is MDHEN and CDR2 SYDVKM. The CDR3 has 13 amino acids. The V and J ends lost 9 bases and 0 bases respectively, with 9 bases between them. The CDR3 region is CASERSSYNEQFF. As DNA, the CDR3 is TGTGCCAGTGAGCGGTCCTCCTACAATGAGCAGTTCTTC.

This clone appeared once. The CDR3 protein is CASSGPSGLHYNEQFF. The CDR3 DNA sequence: TGCGCCAGCAGCGGACCTAGCGGGTTACACTACAATGAGCAGTTCTTC. The V call is TRBV5-1, the J call TRBJ2-1; 8 nucleotides line up with TRBD2. CDR1 is SGHRS and CDR2 is YFSETQ in the germline V gene. CDR3 length: 16 amino acids. The V and J ends lost 4 bases and 3 bases, in that order; junction bases with no gene match: 9.

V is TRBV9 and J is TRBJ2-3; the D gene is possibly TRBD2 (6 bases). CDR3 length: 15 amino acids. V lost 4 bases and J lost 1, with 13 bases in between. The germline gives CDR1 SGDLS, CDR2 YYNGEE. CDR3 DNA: TGTGCCAGCAGCCTGCGGGGCGACCGCACAGATACGCAGTATTTT. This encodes CASSLRGDRTDTQYF. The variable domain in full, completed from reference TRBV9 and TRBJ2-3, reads DSGVTQTPKHLITATGQRVTLRCSPRSGDLSVYWYQQSLDQGLQFLIQYYNGEERAKGNILERFSAQQFPDLHSELNLSSLELGDSALYFCASSLRGDRTDTQYFGPGTRLTVL.

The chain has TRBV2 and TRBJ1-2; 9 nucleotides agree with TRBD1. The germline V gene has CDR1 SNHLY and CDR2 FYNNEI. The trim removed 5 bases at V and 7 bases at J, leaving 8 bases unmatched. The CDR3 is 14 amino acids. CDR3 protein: CASSPDRGWGGYTF. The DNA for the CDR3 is TGTGCCAGCAGTCCGGACAGGGGTTGGGGTGGCTACACCTTC.

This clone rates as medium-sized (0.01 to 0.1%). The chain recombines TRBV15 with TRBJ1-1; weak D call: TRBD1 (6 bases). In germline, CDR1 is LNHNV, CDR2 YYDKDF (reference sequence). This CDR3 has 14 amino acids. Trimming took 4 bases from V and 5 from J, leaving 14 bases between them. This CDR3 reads CATSTLRGGTEAFF. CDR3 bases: TGTGCCACCAGCACCCTCAGGGGTGGGACTGAAGCTTTCTTT.

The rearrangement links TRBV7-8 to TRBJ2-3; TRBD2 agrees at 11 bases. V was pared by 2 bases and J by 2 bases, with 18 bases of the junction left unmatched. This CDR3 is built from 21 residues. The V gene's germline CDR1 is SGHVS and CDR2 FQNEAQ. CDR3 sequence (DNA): TGTGCCAGCAGCTTACTCTGGGAATTGATAGGGACTAGCGGAATCACAGATACGCAGTATTTT. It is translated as CASSLLWELIGTSGITDTQYF.

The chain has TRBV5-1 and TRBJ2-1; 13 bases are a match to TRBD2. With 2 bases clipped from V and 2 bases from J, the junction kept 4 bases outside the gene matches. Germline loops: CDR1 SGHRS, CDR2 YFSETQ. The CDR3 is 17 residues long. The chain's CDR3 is CASSFSGTSGAYNEQFF. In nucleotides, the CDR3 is TGCGCCAGCAGCTTCTCCGGGACTAGCGGGGCCTACAATGAGCAGTTCTTC.